This is a list of T cell receptor beta chains from one sample in a study of T cell responses to AZD1222 COVID-19 vaccine. The assay was immunoSEQ multiplex PCR, and TCRdb's table has in-frame clones only and misses some. The table records over 150,000 clones, about 86% of them present only once. The specimen was peripheral blood, collected on day 0 of MenACWY control vaccination. These receptors were taken from an adult in good health. CDR3s include the opening cysteine and the closing phenylalanine or tryptophan. D genes are given only for firm matches. A clone size is listed for some rows: how often the clone was seen (once, few, many), or a class if it is expanded.

j_call d_call clone_size v_call cdr3_aa cdr3_nt
TRBJ2-7 TRBD2 - TRBV7-2 CASSFPSGSYEQYF TGTGCCAGCAGCTTCCCTAGCGGGAGTTACGAGCAGTACTTC
TRBJ1-1 - - TRBV4-2 CASSRDRNTEAFF TGTGCCAGCAGCCGTGACAGGAACACTGAAGCTTTCTTT
TRBJ1-2 TRBD1 - TRBV5-1 CASSEPGQPGNYGYTF TGCGCCAGCAGCGAACCGGGACAGCCAGGAAACTATGGCTACACCTTC
TRBJ2-2 - - TRBV7-2 CASSSGAPGTGELFF TGTGCCAGCAGCTCCGGGGCCCCGGGGACCGGGGAGCTGTTTTTT
TRBJ1-1 - - TRBV6-6 CASTDWGVGTEAFF TGTGCCAGCACCGATTGGGGGGTTGGCACTGAAGCTTTCTTT
TRBJ1-1 - - TRBV9 CASSTSLGGRGTEAFF TGTGCCAGCAGCACATCTCTGGGGGGCCGGGGCACTGAAGCTTTCTTT
TRBJ2-3 TRBD2 - TRBV5-8 CASSLGIAGNTDTQYF TGTGCCAGCAGCTTGGGAATAGCGGGGAACACAGATACGCAGTATTTT
TRBJ2-1 TRBD2 - TRBV7-2 CASNQRGREGVLAYNEQFF TGTGCCAGCAACCAAAGGGGGCGGGAGGGTGTTTTGGCGTACAATGAGCAGTTCTTC
TRBJ1-2 - - TRBV6-5 CARDKSGYTF TGTGCCAGGGATAAGAGTGGCTACACCTTC
TRBJ2-5 - - TRBV7-9 CASSVGLKETQYF TGTGCCAGCAGCGTCGGGCTGAAGGAGACCCAGTACTTC
TRBJ1-5 - - TRBV6-6 CASSYAGQFQPQHF TGTGCCAGCAGTTATGCTGGACAGTTTCAGCCCCAGCATTTT
TRBJ1-1 - - TRBV14 CASSQDPGARAEAFF TGTGCCAGCAGCCAAGACCCGGGGGCGAGGGCTGAAGCTTTCTTT
TRBJ1-3 TRBD1 few TRBV7-2 CASSPGTGSRAGNTIYF TGTGCCAGCAGCCCCGGGACAGGGAGCAGAGCGGGAAACACCATATATTTT
TRBJ1-2 - - TRBV11-3 CASSLEWAVGYTF TGTGCCAGCAGCTTAGAATGGGCGGTGGGCTACACCTTC
TRBJ2-7 TRBD2 once TRBV2 CASTGLANYEQYF TGTGCCAGCACCGGACTAGCGAACTACGAGCAGTACTTC
TRBJ1-2 - once TRBV24-1 CATSEWTGYGYTF TGTGCCACCAGTGAATGGACGGGCTATGGCTACACCTTC
TRBJ1-2 TRBD1 - TRBV6-5 CASSYGQGGNYGYTF TGTGCCAGCAGTTACGGACAGGGCGGCAACTATGGCTACACCTTC
TRBJ2-2 - - TRBV25-1 CASSEPGKGLSTGELFF TGTGCCAGCAGTGAACCCGGGAAGGGCTTGAGCACCGGGGAGCTGTTTTTT
TRBJ2-3 - - TRBV6-5 CASTSPGADTQYF TGTGCCAGCACATCGCCAGGGGCGGATACGCAGTATTTT
TRBJ2-2 - - TRBV5-5 CASSLRTNTGELFF TGTGCCAGCAGCTTAAGGACGAACACCGGGGAGCTGTTTTTT